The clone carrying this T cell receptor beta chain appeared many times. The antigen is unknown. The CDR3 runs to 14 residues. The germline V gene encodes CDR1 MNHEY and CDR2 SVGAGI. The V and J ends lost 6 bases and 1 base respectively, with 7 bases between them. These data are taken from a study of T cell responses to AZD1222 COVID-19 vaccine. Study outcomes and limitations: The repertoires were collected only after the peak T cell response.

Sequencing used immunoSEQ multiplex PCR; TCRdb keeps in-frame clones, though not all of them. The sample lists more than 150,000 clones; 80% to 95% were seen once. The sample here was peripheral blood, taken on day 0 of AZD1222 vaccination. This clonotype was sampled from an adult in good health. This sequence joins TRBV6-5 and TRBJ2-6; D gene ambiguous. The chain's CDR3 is CASRRWSGANVLTF. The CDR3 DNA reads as TGTGCCAGCAGGCGGTGGTCTGGGGCCAACGTCCTGACTTTC.